This TCR beta chain was recorded in a study of cytomegalovirus exposure and HLA in healthy donors. Researchers ran the PCR with 60 Vbeta and 13 Jbeta primers. Only in-frame clones appear in the TCRdb table, and some are missing; sequencing was by immunoSEQ multiplex PCR. The table has 150,000 to 200,000 clones, about 65% seen once; the top ten hold approximately 1.5%. The CDR3 has 12 amino acids. Trimming took 7 bases from V and 7 from J, leaving 16 bases between them. Looked up from germline, CDR1 is SQVTM and CDR2 is ANQGSEA. Study-level points and caveats: Rates of TCR association differed by HLA locus in a later analysis, with DRB1 highest and HLA-C lowest. Per a later analysis, about 18,000 TCR beta sequences showed association with HLA alleles at 0.05 false discovery rate.

Remarks on this clone: Antigen unknown.

The sample consisted of PBMCs. The rearrangement links TRBV29-1 to TRBJ1-1; D ambiguous. The sequence derives from a girl aged 10 to 17 in good health and CMV-seronegative. CDR3 DNA sequence: TGCAGCGGAGGGCCCGGGAATATTGAAGCTTTCTTT. As protein: CSGGPGNIEAFF.